This T cell receptor (beta chain) was identified during a study of blood T cell repertoires in COVID-19. V shed 0 bases, J shed 10 bases, and the junction held 0 bases outside the gene matches. Germline-derived CDR1 and CDR2 are WNHNN and SYGVQD (reference sequence). The CDR3 totals 12 residues. The study assigned cohorts using participant-reported clinical history. Original methodology: Amplification of reference gene primers provided the estimated nucleated cell counts. Using immunoSEQ multiplex PCR, the repertoire was profiled, and TCRdb retains in-frame clones only, with some absent. Clonal size and the V and J genes are those of that table, whereas D and trimming came from the DNA. The sample shows some 510,000 clones, roughly 90% of them seen only once.

The rearrangement uses TRBV10-1 and TRBJ2-1, with 7 bases matching TRBD1. This clonotype was sampled from a woman in her thirties or forties who had recovered from COVID-19. Input material: PBMCs or T cells enriched from blood (not recorded which). This CDR3 reads CASSESDREQFF. The CDR3 region has the DNA TGCGCCAGCAGTGAGTCGGACAGGGAGCAGTTCTTC.